The clone carrying this T cell receptor (beta chain) was detected many times. Its target is not known. The CDR3 sequence is 16 residues long. The trim removed 5 bases at V and 1 base at J, leaving 10 bases unmatched. This record belongs to a study of T cells in Graves' hyperthyroidism and ophthalmopathy. Regarding the study as a whole: The authors' 13 V-J model separated ophthalmopathy from stable hyperthyroidism. Also found in blood were most expanded thyroid clonotypes above 0.001.

Researchers took RNA transcripts and amplified the TCR beta CDR3 regions from them. The TCR CDR3 was amplified in a first-round RT-PCR using the HTBI primer set. TCRdb re-derived calls from the multiplex PCR reads in MiXCR, one entry per CDR3 protein. This table holds about 530,000 distinct CDR3 sequences, about a sixth found once. The receptor was isolated from a woman between 18 and 29 years old with Graves' ophthalmopathy. The chain is built from TRBV12-3 or TRBV12-4 and TRBJ2-5; 7 positions match TRBD1. Sequencing used blood. CDR3 coding DNA: TGTGCCAGCAGTCGACTCGGGACAGAGCCCCAAGAGACCCAGTACTTC. It specifies CASSRLGTEPQETQYF.